What follows are 24 T cell receptor beta chains derived from one specimen sequenced in a study of T cells in Graves' hyperthyroidism and ophthalmopathy (dated 2019 in TCRdb). The library relied on multiplex PCR. TCRdb shows the sequencer as Illumina HiSeq 2000. The TCR beta CDR3 regions were amplified from RNA transcripts. The first round of RT-PCR for the TCR CDR3 was performed with the HTBI primer set and the Qiagen OneStep RT-PCR kit. TCRdb redid the processing of the public reads, applying fastp at Q25 and MiXCR, and retained in-frame beta chains. Each record represents a unique CDR3 protein, reported with the most common genes and DNA among its rows. The sample has around 600,000 distinct CDR3 sequences on record, 16% of them singletons. The biggest ten clones account for under 3.5% of the sample. The specimen was blood. The receptors derive from a middle-aged woman with Graves' ophthalmopathy.

The V and J genes are TRBV5-1 and TRBJ2-2; D is unresolved. CDR3 length: 16 residues. Trimming shortened V by 3 bases and J by 0 bases, and 12 bases separated the two germline ends. Germline V gene data show CDR1 as SGHRS and CDR2 as YFSETQ. For the CDR3, the DNA is TGCGCCAGCAGCTCGCTAGGGAACCCGAACACCGGGGAGCTGTTTTTT. The encoded protein is CASSSLGNPNTGELFF. Full variable domain (rest looked up from reference TRBV5-1 and TRBJ2-2): KAGVTQTPRYLIKTRGQQVTLSCSPISGHRSVSWYQQTPGQGLQFLFEYFSETQRNKGNFPGRFSGRQFSNSRSEMNVSTLELGDSALYLCASSSLGNPNTGELFFGEGSRLTVL.

This clonotype was detected a few times. The chain couples TRBV29-1 to TRBJ1-1; no definite D call. The germline gives CDR1 SQVTM, CDR2 ANQGSEA. Trimming left V 6 bases short and J 8 bases short, with 13 bases between. CDR3 length: 11 residues. In DNA, the CDR3 is TGCAGCGTCGCAGCCCCCGGGGAAGCTTTCTTT. This sequence encodes CSVAAPGEAFF. The variable domain in full, with the rest retrieved from reference TRBV29-1 and TRBJ1-1, is SAVISQKPSRDICQRGTSLTIQCQVDSQVTMMFWYRQQPGQSLTLIATANQGSEATYESGFVIDKFPISRPNLTFSTLTVSNMSPEDSSIYLCSVAAPGEAFFGQGTRLTVV.

This clonotype was counted many times. Just one base apart from a much larger clone, this may be a read error. The genes are TRBV20-1 and TRBJ2-1, with 9 positions matching TRBD2. CDR3 length: 15 amino acids. Per the germline V gene, CDR1 is DFQATT and CDR2 is SNEGSKA (reference sequence). J was trimmed by 9 bases and V by 4 bases; bases with no gene match: 13. The DNA of the CDR3 is TGCAGTGCTAATGGTTTTGCTAGCGGGAATTCTGAGCAGTTCTTC. Translation: CSANGFASGNSEQFF.

In its sample, this clonotype was seen a few times. The chain uses TRBV19 and TRBJ1-5; D unclear. The CDR3 totals 16 residues. Trimming stripped 7 bases from V and 4 bases from J, with 20 bases between. The germline CDR1 and CDR2 sequences are LNHDA and SQIVND (reference sequence). CDR3 in amino acids: CASKSILIGDNQPQHF. For the CDR3, the DNA is TGTGCCAGTAAAAGTATATTGATCGGTGATAATCAGCCCCAGCATTTT.

In DNA, the CDR3 is TGTGCCAGCAGCTTGTGGGACAGGGGGGATGAAAAACTGTTTTTT. Translation gives CASSLWDRGDEKLFF. The J gene is TRBJ1-4, the V gene TRBV5-6; TRBD1 matches at 11 bases. Trimming took 1 base from V and 6 from J; bases not matched to a gene: 2. This CDR3 has 15 residues. Germline lookup yields CDR1 SGHDT and CDR2 YYEEEE.

A few counts support this clonotype. The V and J genes are TRBV18 and TRBJ2-1; possible D gene TRBD1, 6 bases. V was cut by 3 bases and J by 3 bases, with 9 bases left in between. Germline lookup yields CDR1 KGHSH and CDR2 LQKENI. CDR3 length: 14 residues. The CDR3 sequence is CASSPNRDYNEQFF. In DNA form, the CDR3 reads TGTGCCAGCTCACCCAACAGGGACTACAATGAGCAGTTCTTC.

This clonotype was seen many times. This chain joins TRBV5-1 and TRBJ1-1; D not certain. This CDR3 spans 14 amino acids. Germline loops: CDR1 SGHRS, CDR2 YFSETQ. The ends were cut back, 4 bases at V and 5 bases at J, with 15 bases in the middle. The CDR3 protein is CASSPRTPGTEAFF. The CDR3 region has the DNA TGCGCCAGCAGCCCAAGGACCCCTGGGACTGAAGCTTTCTTT. The entire variable domain, with the rest obtained from reference TRBV5-1 and TRBJ1-1, is as follows: KAGVTQTPRYLIKTRGQQVTLSCSPISGHRSVSWYQQTPGQGLQFLFEYFSETQRNKGNFPGRFSGRQFSNSRSEMNVSTLELGDSALYLCASSPRTPGTEAFFGQGTRLTVV.

This clonotype was picked up many times. This rearrangement joins TRBV2 to TRBJ2-5; tentative D call: TRBD1 (5 bases). Trimming removed 4 bases from V and 5 bases from J, with 17 bases in between. Germline assignment: CDR1 SNHLY and CDR2 FYNNEI. This CDR3 is built from 15 residues. The DNA for the CDR3 is TGTGCCAGCAGTGTCAATAGACAGTCGGCGGAGACCCAGTACTTC. Its translation: CASSVNRQSAETQYF.

The chain combines TRBV2 with TRBJ1-2; D is unclear. Germline CDR1 and CDR2: SNHLY and FYNNEI. The germline V and J ends were trimmed by 7 bases and 4 bases, with 13 bases remaining between them. CDR3 length: 13 amino acids. The CDR3 DNA follows: TGTGCCAGCAAAAGTAACGTGGGCTATGGCTACACCTTC. This gives the protein CASKSNVGYGYTF. Full variable domain (outside the CDR3, taken from reference TRBV2 and TRBJ1-2): EPEVTQTPSHQVTQMGQEVILRCVPISNHLYFYWYRQILGQKVEFLVSFYNNEISEKSEIFDDQFSVERPDGSNFTLKIRSTKLEDSAMYFCASKSNVGYGYTFGSGTRLTVV.

There are a few counts of this clonotype. J is TRBJ2-7 and V is TRBV20-1, with 9 positions matching TRBD1. CDR1 is DFQATT, CDR2 SNEGSKA, per germline (reference sequence). V lost 6 bases and J lost 1; bases outside the gene matches: 10. CDR3 length: 15 amino acids. The CDR3 loop is CSARNRGRISYEQYF. The CDR3 bases are TGCAGTGCCCGTAACAGGGGGCGAATTTCCTACGAGCAGTACTTC.

This clonotype was observed a few times. The rearrangement links TRBV20-1 to TRBJ1-6; 8 bases fit TRBD1. Trimming at V came to 0 bases and at J to 7 bases, leaving 2 bases not matched to a gene. The germline gives CDR1 DFQATT, CDR2 SNEGSKA (reference sequence). The CDR3 has 14 amino acids. The CDR3 region is CSAREQGGNSPLHF. The CDR3 nucleotides read TGCAGTGCTAGAGAACAGGGGGGGAATTCACCCCTCCACTTT.

This clonotype was observed many times. The chain has TRBV28 and TRBJ2-1, with D possibly being TRBD2 (5 bases). The CDR3 runs to 15 residues. The germline V gene encodes CDR1 MDHEN and CDR2 SYDVKM. V lost 6 bases to trimming and J lost 4 bases, with 16 bases between them. In DNA, the CDR3 is TGTGCCAGCAGCCGACGGGGAAGTAGGTACAATGAGCAGTTCTTC. Amino acids: CASSRRGSRYNEQFF.

As for this clonotype: With a much larger clone just one base away, this may be a read error. The CDR3 carries no conserved terminal phenylalanine or tryptophan, so it likely arises from a read error. This sequence joins TRBV6-5 and TRBJ1-1, with D possibly TRBD1 on 5 matching bases. The CDR3 consists of 17 residues. Germline V gene sequence: CDR1 MNHEY, CDR2 SVGAGI. The ends were cut back, 4 bases at V and 5 bases at J, with 23 bases in the middle. This chain's CDR3 is CASSSRAMTAPNTEAFL. The DNA of the CDR3 is TGTGCCAGCAGTTCCCGGGCCATGACAGCGCCAAATACTGAAGCTTTCCTT.

The rearrangement links TRBV20-1 to TRBJ2-7; D perhaps matches TRBD2 (5 bases). CDR3 length: 15 amino acids. V shed 6 bases and J shed 0 bases, with 18 bases lying between them. In germline, CDR1 is DFQATT, CDR2 SNEGSKA (reference sequence). DNA of the CDR3: TGCAGTGCCGCCTTGAGCGGTTTTTCCTCCTACGAGCAGTACTTC. It specifies CSAALSGFSSYEQYF.

This clonotype was seen ten or more times. The chain links TRBV2 to TRBJ1-4, with 8 bases fitting TRBD1. V lost 6 bases, J lost 13 bases, and 4 bases stayed unmatched. There are 11 residues in the CDR3. Germline assignment: CDR1 SNHLY and CDR2 FYNNEI. The DNA of the CDR3 is TGTGCCAGCAGCGAGGACAGGGCACTGTTTTTT. This gives the protein CASSEDRALFF.

This chain uses TRBV19 with TRBJ2-7, with TRBD1 matching over 8 bases. The CDR3 is 15 amino acids. The J segment lost 2 bases and the V segment lost 3 bases, leaving 6 bases of the junction unmatched. CDR1 is LNHDA and CDR2 is SQIVND in the germline V gene (reference sequence). Here the CDR3 DNA reads TGTGCCAGTAGTATGGGGACAGGCTATGCCTACGAGCAGTACTTC. Protein sequence: CASSMGTGYAYEQYF.

This clonotype was observed at least ten times. The rearrangement links TRBV6-6 to TRBJ1-1; D is ambiguous. The CDR3 covers 15 residues. Germline V gives CDR1 MNHNY, CDR2 SVGAGI (reference sequence). The germline V and J ends were trimmed by 0 bases and 4 bases, with 12 bases remaining between them. CDR3 sequence: CASSYSSGEGTEAFF. The DNA of the CDR3 is TGTGCCAGCAGTTACTCGTCCGGGGAGGGCACTGAAGCTTTCTTT.

The V and J genes are TRBV6-1 and TRBJ2-3; TRBD1 aligns across 7 bases. Trimming took 5 bases from V and 3 from J; bases not matched to a gene: 8. This CDR3 region has 15 residues. Germline V gene sequence: CDR1 MNHNS, CDR2 SASEGT. The CDR3 bases are TGTGCCAGCAGTTCCGACAGGGAAATGACAGATACGCAGTATTTT. This gives the protein CASSSDREMTDTQYF.

The chain carries TRBV7-2 and TRBJ1-2, with 8 bases identical to TRBD1. Trimming removed 1 base from V and 8 bases from J; junction bases left unmatched: 3. This CDR3 contains 13 residues. Germline CDR1 reads SGHTA; CDR2 reads FQGNSA. DNA of the CDR3: TGTGCCAGCAGCTTAGGGACAGGGCTCGGCTACACCTTC. Translated: CASSLGTGLGYTF.

The J gene is TRBJ2-5, the V gene TRBV6-1, with TRBD2 matching over 10 bases. Germline V CDR1 and CDR2: MNHNS, SASEGT. Germline trimming cut 6 bases from V and 5 bases from J; bases unmatched to any gene: 9. This CDR3 comprises 15 residues. The DNA of the CDR3 is TGTGCCAGCAGGGGGGCTAGCGGGAGCTTGGAGACCCAGTACTTC. This translates into CASRGASGSLETQYF.

This clonotype was recorded at least ten times. The chain couples TRBV20-1 to TRBJ2-7; 12 bases are a match to TRBD2. Looked up from germline, CDR1 is DFQATT and CDR2 is SNEGSKA (reference sequence). This CDR3 is built from 15 residues. Trimming cost V 6 bases and J 4 bases; bases outside gene matches: 10. CDR3 nucleotide sequence: TGCAGTGCCACACCCGGACTAGCGGGATCTTACGAGCAGTACTTC. Translated, it gives CSATPGLAGSYEQYF.

This clonotype was seen at least ten times. The chain combines TRBV7-8 with TRBJ2-7; D is ambiguous. CDR1 and CDR2 (germline): SGHVS, FQNEAQ. Trimming pared 0 bases from V and 7 bases from J, leaving 10 bases between. This CDR3 region has 13 residues. CDR3 sequence (DNA): TGTGCCAGCAGCTTAGCCCTAGTCTTTGAGCAGTACTTC. Protein sequence: CASSLALVFEQYF.

This clonotype was seen ten or more times. V is TRBV6-2 or TRBV6-3 and J is TRBJ2-1; TRBD1 agrees at 9 bases. The germline V gene has CDR1 MNHEY and CDR2 SVGEGT. This CDR3 spans 15 amino acids. J gave up 7 bases and V 9 bases, and 13 bases lay outside the gene matches. The CDR3: CASHRLPGTGNEQFF. The CDR3 nucleotides read TGTGCCAGTCATAGGCTTCCCGGGACAGGGAATGAGCAGTTCTTC.

Ten or more counts support this clonotype. The J gene is TRBJ1-1, the V gene TRBV7-8; 9 bases agree with TRBD1. This CDR3 is built from 18 residues. The V and J ends lost 5 bases and 0 bases, in that order; junction bases with no gene match: 13. Germline CDR1 and CDR2: SGHVS and FQNEAQ. The CDR3 bases are TGTGCCAGCAGCACAGACAGGGGGGACGCTCTCATGAACACTGAAGCTTTCTTT. Translated, it gives CASSTDRGDALMNTEAFF.